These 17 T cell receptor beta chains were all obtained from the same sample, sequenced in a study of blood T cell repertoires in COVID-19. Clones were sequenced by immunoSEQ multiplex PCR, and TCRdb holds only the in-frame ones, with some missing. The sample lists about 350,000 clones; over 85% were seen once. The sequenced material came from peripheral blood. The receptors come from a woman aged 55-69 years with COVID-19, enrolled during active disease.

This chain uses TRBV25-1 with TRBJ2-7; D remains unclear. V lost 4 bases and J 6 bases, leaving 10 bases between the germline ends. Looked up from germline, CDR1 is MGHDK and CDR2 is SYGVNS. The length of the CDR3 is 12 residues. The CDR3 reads CASSATSTEQYF. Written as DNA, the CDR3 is TGTGCCAGCAGTGCAACGAGTACCGAGCAGTACTTC.

The chain's CDR3 is CASSIKGNYGYTF. The CDR3 region has the DNA TGCGCCAGCAGTATAAAGGGGAACTATGGCTACACCTTC. The chain links TRBV5-1 to TRBJ1-2, with D possibly being TRBD1 (5 bases). The CDR3 has 13 residues. Trimming took off 5 bases at V and 2 bases at J, with 10 bases between the two ends. Germline V gene data show CDR1 as SGHRS and CDR2 as YFSETQ.

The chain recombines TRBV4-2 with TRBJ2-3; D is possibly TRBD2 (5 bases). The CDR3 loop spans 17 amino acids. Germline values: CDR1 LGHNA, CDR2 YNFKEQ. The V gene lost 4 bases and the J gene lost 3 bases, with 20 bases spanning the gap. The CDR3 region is CASSLYLGRSQTDTQYF. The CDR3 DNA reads TGTGCCAGCAGCCTTTACCTGGGGAGATCCCAAACAGATACGCAGTATTTT.

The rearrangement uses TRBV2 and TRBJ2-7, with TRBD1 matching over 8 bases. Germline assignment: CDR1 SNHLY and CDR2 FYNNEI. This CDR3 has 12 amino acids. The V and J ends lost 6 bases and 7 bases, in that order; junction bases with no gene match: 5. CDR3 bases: TGTGCCAGCAGGACAGGGGTTGATGAGCAGTACTTC. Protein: CASRTGVDEQYF.

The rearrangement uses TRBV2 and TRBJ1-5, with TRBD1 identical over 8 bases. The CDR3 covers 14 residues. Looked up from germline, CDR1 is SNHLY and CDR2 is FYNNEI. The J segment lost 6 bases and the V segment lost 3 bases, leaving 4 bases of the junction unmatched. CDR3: CASSDTGGSQPQHF. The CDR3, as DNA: TGTGCCAGCAGTGATACAGGGGGAAGTCAGCCCCAGCATTTT.

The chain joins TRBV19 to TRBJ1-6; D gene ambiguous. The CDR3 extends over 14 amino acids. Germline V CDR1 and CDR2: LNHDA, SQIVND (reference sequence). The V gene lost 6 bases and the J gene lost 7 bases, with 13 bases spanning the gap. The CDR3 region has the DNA TGTGCCAGTAGCCCCGTGGGGAGGAATTCACCCCTCCACTTT. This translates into CASSPVGRNSPLHF. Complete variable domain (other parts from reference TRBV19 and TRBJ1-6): DGGITQSPKYLFRKEGQNVTLSCEQNLNHDAMYWYRQDPGQGLRLIYYSQIVNDFQKGDIAEGYSVSREKKESFPLTVTSAQKNPTAFYLCASSPVGRNSPLHFGNGTRLTVT.

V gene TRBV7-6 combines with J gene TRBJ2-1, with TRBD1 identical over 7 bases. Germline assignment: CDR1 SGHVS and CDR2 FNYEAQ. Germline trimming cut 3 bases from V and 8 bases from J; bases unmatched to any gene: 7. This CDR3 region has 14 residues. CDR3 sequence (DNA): TGTGCCAGCAGCTTCCAAGGGGGCGCAGATGAGCAGTTCTTC. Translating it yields CASSFQGGADEQFF. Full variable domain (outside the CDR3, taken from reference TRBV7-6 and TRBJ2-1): GAGVSQSPRYKVTKRGQDVALRCDPISGHVSLYWYRQALGQGPEFLTYFNYEAQQDKSGLPNDRFSAERPEGSISTLTIQRTEQRDSAMYRCASSFQGGADEQFFGPGTRLTVL.

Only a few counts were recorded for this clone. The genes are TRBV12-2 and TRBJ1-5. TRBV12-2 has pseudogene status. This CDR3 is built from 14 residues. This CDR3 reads CASRFDSRNQPQHF. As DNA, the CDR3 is TGTGCAAGTCGCTTTGACTCGCGCAATCAGCCCCAGCATTTT.

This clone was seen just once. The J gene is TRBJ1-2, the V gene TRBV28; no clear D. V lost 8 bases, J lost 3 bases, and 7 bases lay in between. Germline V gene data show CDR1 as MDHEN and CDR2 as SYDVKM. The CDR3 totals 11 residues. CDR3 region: CASLSDYGYTF. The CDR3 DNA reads TGTGCCAGCCTTTCGGACTATGGCTACACCTTC.

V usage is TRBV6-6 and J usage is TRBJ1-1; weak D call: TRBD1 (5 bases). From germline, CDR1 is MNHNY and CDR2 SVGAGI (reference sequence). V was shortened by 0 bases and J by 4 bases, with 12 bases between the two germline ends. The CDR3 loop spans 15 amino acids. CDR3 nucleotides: TGTGCCAGCAGTTACTCTAGGGGATCGGGCACTGAAGCTTTCTTT. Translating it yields CASSYSRGSGTEAFF.

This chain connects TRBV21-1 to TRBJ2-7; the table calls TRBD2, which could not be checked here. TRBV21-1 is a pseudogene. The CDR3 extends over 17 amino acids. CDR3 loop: CASSKVTSGSVPYEQYF. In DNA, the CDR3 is TGTGCCAGCAGCAAAGTGACTAGCGGGAGTGTCCCCTACGAGCAGTACTTC.

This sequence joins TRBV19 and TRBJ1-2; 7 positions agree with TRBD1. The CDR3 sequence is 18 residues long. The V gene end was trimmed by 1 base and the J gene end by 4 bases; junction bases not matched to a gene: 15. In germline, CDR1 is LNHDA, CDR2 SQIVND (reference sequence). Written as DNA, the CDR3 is TGTGCCAGTAGTATAGCCCAACCGAAGACAGGGTACTCCTATGGCTACACCTTC. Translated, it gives CASSIAQPKTGYSYGYTF.

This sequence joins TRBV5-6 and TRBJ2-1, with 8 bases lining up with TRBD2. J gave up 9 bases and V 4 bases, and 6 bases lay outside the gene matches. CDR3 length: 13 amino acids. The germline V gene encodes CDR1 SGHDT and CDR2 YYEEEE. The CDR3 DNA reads TGTGCCAGCAGCGTTAGCGGGGTGGCTGAGCAGTTCTTC. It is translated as CASSVSGVAEQFF.

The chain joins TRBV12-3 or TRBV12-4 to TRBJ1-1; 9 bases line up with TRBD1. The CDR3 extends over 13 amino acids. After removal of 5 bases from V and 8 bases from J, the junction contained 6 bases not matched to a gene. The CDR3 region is CASSLTGGLEAFF. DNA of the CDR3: TGTGCCAGCAGTCTTACAGGGGGCCTCGAAGCTTTCTTT.

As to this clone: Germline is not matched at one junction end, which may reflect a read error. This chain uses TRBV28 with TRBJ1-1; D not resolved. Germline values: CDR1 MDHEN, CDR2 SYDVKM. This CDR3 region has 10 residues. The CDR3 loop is CASSPPRFLF. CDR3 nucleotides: TGTGCCAGCAGTCCTCCGAGATTTCTTTTT. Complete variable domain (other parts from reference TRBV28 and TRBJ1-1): DVKVTQSSRYLVKRTGEKVFLECVQDMDHENMFWYRQDPGLGLRLIYFSYDVKMKEKGDIPEGYSVSREKKERFSLILESASTNQTSMYLCASSPPRFLFGQGTRLTVV.

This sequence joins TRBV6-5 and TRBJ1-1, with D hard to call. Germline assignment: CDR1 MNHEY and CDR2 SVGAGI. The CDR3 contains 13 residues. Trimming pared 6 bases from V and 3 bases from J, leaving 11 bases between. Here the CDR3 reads CASSRLVDTEAFF. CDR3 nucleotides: TGTGCCAGCAGCCGGTTGGTGGACACTGAAGCTTTCTTT.

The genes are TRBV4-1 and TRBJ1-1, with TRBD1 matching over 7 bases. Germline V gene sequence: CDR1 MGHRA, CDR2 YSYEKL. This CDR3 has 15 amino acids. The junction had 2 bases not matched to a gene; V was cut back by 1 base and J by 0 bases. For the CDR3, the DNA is TGCGCCAGCAGCCAAGCGACAGGGTTGAACACTGAAGCTTTCTTT. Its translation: CASSQATGLNTEAFF.